This TCR beta chain was captured by sequencing in a study of CD8 T cells in ankylosing spondylitis. Study-level results: Disease-linked clones reportedly concentrated significantly in matched ankylosing spondylitis synovial fluid. Eight highly homologous variants formed a TCR beta motif that appeared characteristic of ankylosing spondylitis blood. Clones that were linked to disease were CD8+ and were relatively rare in peripheral blood. In reactive arthritis synovial fluid and blood, some motif variants had been reported before.

Library preparation for TCR beta used quantitative 5'-RACE with molecular barcodes. TCRdb itself ran the 5' RACE reads through MiXCR, one entry per CDR3 protein. The top ten hold approximately 46% of the sample, which has 220,000 or so distinct CDR3 sequences, about 16% seen once. The CDR3 adds up to 8 amino acids, both ends counted. Germline CDR1 and CDR2: LNHDA and SQIVND (reference sequence). A word on this clonotype: Its specificity is not known. This likely comes from a read error, as the CDR3 has no conserved phenylalanine or tryptophan at its end. The limits of the CDR3 on the DNA are not certain, so only TCRdb's listed CDR3 is given.

The chain joins TRBV19 to TRBJ2-2; the DNA was not used to check the table's D call, TRBD2. The source is a male donor with ankylosing spondylitis. Input material: blood, either unsorted or a sorted T cell fraction (not recorded which). The CDR3 sequence is CASSTEWE.